This TCR beta chain emerged from a study of neurological immune-mediated disorders. The CDR3 loop spans 18 amino acids. The V end was cut by 2 bases, the J end by 0 bases, with 17 bases between. Study results and limitations: Multiple sclerosis was found to have the least TCR clonal expansion, below healthy controls, and HTLV-1-associated myelopathy the most.

By 5'RACE with 10-nucleotide random UMIs, the cDNA was made. TCRdb reprocessed the 5' RACE reads via MiXCR and lists one record per CDR3 protein. Found here are 35,000 to 40,000 distinct CDR3 sequences, around 10% of them singletons; the top ten hold about 3.9%. This clonotype was found many times. Antigen: not known. The J gene is TRBJ1-5, the V gene TRBV12-3 or TRBV12-4; D is unclear. This TCR was sampled from a woman in her 30s with HTLV-1-associated myelopathy (HAM/TSP). The source material was CD4+ T cells from blood. CDR3 nucleotide sequence: TGTGCCAGCAGTTTATACGCATGGGTGACGGATAGCAATCAGCCCCAGCATTTT. Its translation is CASSLYAWVTDSNQPQHF.